These T cell receptor beta chains were read from a single sample in a study of T cells in Graves' hyperthyroidism and ophthalmopathy. MiXCR, applied by TCRdb to the multiplex PCR reads, yields one record per CDR3 protein. The repertoire holds hundreds of thousands of distinct CDR3 sequences, with over 12% as singletons. The sequencing input was blood. Every receptor here comes from a woman aged 40 to 50 with Graves' ophthalmopathy. CDR3s include the opening cysteine and the closing phenylalanine or tryptophan. Each record gives: D gene, clone size, V gene, J gene, CDR3 protein, CDR3 DNA. D genes are given only for firm matches. Rows give clone size only sometimes, using once, few, many, or a class for an expanded clone.

D: -; size: -; V: TRBV4-2; J: TRBJ2-7; CDR3: CASSRELVRRLSASYEQYF; DNA: TGTGCCAGCAGCCGCGAACTAGTGAGAAGACTTAGCGCCTCCTACGAGCAGTACTTC
D: TRBD1; size: many; V: TRBV28; J: TRBJ2-1; CDR3: CASSPYSQGQGAHEQFF; DNA: TGTGCCAGCAGTCCCTATTCACAGGGACAGGGGGCTCATGAGCAGTTCTTC
D: TRBD1; size: many; V: TRBV29-1; J: TRBJ2-7; CDR3: CSVEDWLGDSYEQYF; DNA: TGCAGCGTTGAAGATTGGTTGGGGGACAGTTACGAGCAGTACTTC
D: -; size: many; V: TRBV15; J: TRBJ1-1; CDR3: CATSSDAGGTEAFF; DNA: TGTGCCACCAGCAGTGACGCGGGGGGCACTGAAGCTTTCTTT
D: TRBD2; size: few; V: TRBV20-1; J: TRBJ2-7; CDR3: CSASAFSGRNEQYF; DNA: TGCAGTGCTAGTGCTTTTAGCGGGAGAAATGAGCAGTACTTC
D: -; size: -; V: TRBV7-9; J: TRBJ1-2; CDR3: CASSLVRGNYGYTF; DNA: TGTGCCAGCAGCTTAGTAAGGGGAAACTATGGCTACACCTTC
D: -; size: few; V: TRBV6-1; J: TRBJ1-1; CDR3: CASSESYGYEAFF; DNA: TGTGCCAGCAGTGAATCTTACGGGTATGAAGCTTTCTTT
D: -; size: few; V: TRBV7-3; J: TRBJ2-7; CDR3: CASSYRAGSYYEQYF; DNA: TGTGCCAGCAGCTATCGGGCCGGCAGCTATTACGAGCAGTACTTC
D: -; size: many; V: TRBV27; J: TRBJ2-7; CDR3: CASSFFQGNEQYF; DNA: TGTGCCAGCAGTTTCTTTCAGGGAAACGAGCAGTACTTC
D: TRBD2; size: -; V: TRBV7-2; J: TRBJ2-7; CDR3: CASSLAVSGRREQYF; DNA: TGTGCCAGCAGCTTAGCAGTTAGCGGGAGGCGAGAGCAGTACTTC
D: -; size: -; V: TRBV6-2/TRBV6-3; J: TRBJ2-3; CDR3: CASAGDTQYF; DNA: TGTGCCAGCGCGGGAGATACGCAGTATTTT
D: -; size: many; V: TRBV19; J: TRBJ2-3; CDR3: CASSLTNPRSTDTQYF; DNA: TGTGCCAGTAGCCTAACTAATCCGCGGAGCACAGATACGCAGTATTTT
D: TRBD1; size: many; V: TRBV28; J: TRBJ2-7; CDR3: CASSLTGTGVEQYF; DNA: TGTGCCAGCAGTCTCACCGGGACAGGGGTCGAGCAGTACTTC
D: TRBD2; size: many; V: TRBV12-5; J: TRBJ2-6; CDR3: CASGSSGTSGANVLTF; DNA: TGTGCTAGTGGTTCGAGCGGGACCTCTGGGGCCAACGTCCTGACTTTC
D: TRBD1; size: -; V: TRBV18; J: TRBJ2-7; CDR3: CASSPVTGVTYEQYF; DNA: TGTGCCAGCTCACCGGTAACAGGGGTTACCTACGAGCAGTACTTC
D: -; size: many; V: TRBV11-2; J: TRBJ1-1; CDR3: CASSLDFTGLNTEAFF; DNA: TGTGCCAGCAGCTTAGATTTTACAGGGCTGAACACTGAAGCTTTCTTT
D: -; size: many; V: TRBV28; J: TRBJ1-1; CDR3: CASSPPAGQNTEAFF; DNA: TGTGCCAGCAGCCCTCCCGCAGGGCAGAACACTGAAGCTTTCTTT
D: -; size: many; V: TRBV6-1; J: TRBJ1-2; CDR3: CASRKIGLMEGYTF; DNA: TGTGCCAGCAGGAAAATTGGATTAATGGAGGGCTACACCTTC
D: -; size: many; V: TRBV20-1; J: TRBJ2-7; CDR3: CSASGSAYEQYF; DNA: TGCAGTGCGTCGGGATCTGCCTACGAGCAGTACTTC
D: TRBD1; size: many; V: TRBV27; J: TRBJ2-7; CDR3: CASSLTVVVQGPSYEQYF; DNA: TGTGCCAGCAGTTTGACCGTAGTAGTACAGGGGCCATCCTACGAGCAGTACTTC
D: TRBD1; size: many; V: TRBV19; J: TRBJ2-7; CDR3: CASSMRQGWPYEQYF; DNA: TGTGCCAGTAGTATGCGACAGGGGTGGCCCTACGAGCAGTACTTC
D: TRBD2; size: -; V: TRBV20-1; J: TRBJ2-7; CDR3: CSANPGLAGVFYEQYF; DNA: TGCAGTGCTAACCCGGGACTAGCGGGAGTATTCTACGAGCAGTACTTC
D: -; size: many; V: TRBV28; J: TRBJ2-7; CDR3: CASSPTAGKSLYEQYF; DNA: TGTGCCAGCAGCCCAACGGCAGGCAAAAGCCTGTACGAGCAGTACTTC
D: -; size: few; V: TRBV29-1; J: TRBJ1-1; CDR3: CSVDGGDTEAFF; DNA: TGCAGCGTTGACGGGGGGGACACTGAAGCTTTCTTT
D: -; size: -; V: TRBV20-1; J: TRBJ2-7; CDR3: CSANPADSYEQYF; DNA: TGCAGTGCCAACCCAGCGGACTCCTACGAGCAGTACTTC
D: -; size: many; V: TRBV6-1; J: TRBJ2-1; CDR3: CASNSGLPYNEQFF; DNA: TGTGCCAGCAATAGCGGACTTCCCTACAATGAGCAGTTCTTC
D: TRBD2; size: many; V: TRBV4-1; J: TRBJ2-7; CDR3: CASSQGLAGTIYEQYF; DNA: TGCGCCAGCAGCCAAGGACTAGCGGGCACCATCTACGAGCAGTACTTC
D: -; size: many; V: TRBV28; J: TRBJ2-7; CDR3: CASKAGIYEQYF; DNA: TGTGCCAGCAAGGCGGGGATTTACGAGCAGTACTTC
D: -; size: many; V: TRBV6-4; J: TRBJ1-1; CDR3: CASTDNPGGNTEAFF; DNA: TGTGCCAGCACAGACAATCCAGGAGGTAACACTGAAGCTTTCTTT
D: -; size: many; V: TRBV28; J: TRBJ2-5; CDR3: CATTLQGETQYF; DNA: TGTGCCACCACCCTCCAGGGAGAGACCCAGTACTTC
D: TRBD1; size: many; V: TRBV15; J: TRBJ1-1; CDR3: CATRTGQGVTEAFF; DNA: TGTGCCACCAGAACTGGACAGGGTGTCACTGAAGCTTTCTTT
D: -; size: few; V: TRBV20-1; J: TRBJ1-2; CDR3: CSARRGEGYTF; DNA: TGCAGTGCTAGACGAGGGGAAGGCTACACCTTC
D: -; size: many; V: TRBV30; J: TRBJ1-1; CDR3: CAWNRQMMEAFF; DNA: TGTGCCTGGAATCGACAGATGATGGAAGCTTTCTTT
D: TRBD2; size: many; V: TRBV6-2/TRBV6-3; J: TRBJ2-7; CDR3: CASRIAGGLSYEQYF; DNA: TGTGCCAGCAGAATAGCGGGAGGCCTGTCCTACGAGCAGTACTTC
D: -; size: few; V: TRBV3-1; J: TRBJ1-5; CDR3: CASSQGVAGNQPQHF; DNA: TGTGCCAGCAGCCAAGGGGTCGCGGGCAATCAGCCCCAGCATTTT
D: -; size: many; V: TRBV12-3/TRBV12-4; J: TRBJ2-5; CDR3: CASRPRDSQETQYF; DNA: TGTGCCAGCAGGCCGCGGGACTCCCAAGAGACCCAGTACTTC
D: -; size: many; V: TRBV27; J: TRBJ1-1; CDR3: CASSLRDQFNTEAFF; DNA: TGTGCCAGCAGTTTGCGGGACCAGTTTAACACTGAAGCTTTCTTT
D: TRBD1; size: -; V: TRBV6-2/TRBV6-3; J: TRBJ1-5; CDR3: CASSSGTGESQPQHF; DNA: TGTGCCAGCAGTTCCGGGACAGGGGAGTCTCAGCCCCAGCATTTT
D: TRBD2; size: few; V: TRBV20-1; J: TRBJ2-5; CDR3: CSARTAGVQETQYF; DNA: TGCAGTGCCCGGACTGCGGGGGTCCAAGAGACCCAGTACTTC
D: -; size: many; V: TRBV28; J: TRBJ2-5; CDR3: CASSLQIQETQYF; DNA: TGTGCCAGCAGTTTGCAGATCCAAGAGACCCAGTACTTC
D: -; size: many; V: TRBV27; J: TRBJ2-7; CDR3: CASSPRGNNSPVGQYF; DNA: TGTGCCAGCAGCCCTAGGGGGAACAACTCCCCGGTCGGGCAGTACTTC
D: TRBD1; size: many; V: TRBV11-2; J: TRBJ1-2; CDR3: CASSSNLGTGSYGYTF; DNA: TGTGCCAGCAGCTCAAACCTGGGGACAGGGTCCTATGGCTACACCTTC
D: TRBD1; size: many; V: TRBV6-5; J: TRBJ2-2; CDR3: CASSSYTQGTTGELFF; DNA: TGTGCCAGCAGTTCCTATACACAGGGGACCACCGGGGAGCTGTTTTTT
D: -; size: many; V: TRBV6-1; J: TRBJ1-5; CDR3: CASGHRAGNSNQPQHF; DNA: TGTGCCAGCGGGCACCGGGCGGGGAATAGCAATCAGCCCCAGCATTTT
D: TRBD1; size: many; V: TRBV20-1; J: TRBJ1-2; CDR3: CSLKTGPYGYTF; DNA: TGCAGTCTTAAGACAGGGCCCTATGGCTACACCTTC
D: -; size: few; V: TRBV5-1; J: TRBJ2-2; CDR3: CASSPTPSNTGELFF; DNA: TGCGCCAGCAGCCCGACACCCTCGAACACCGGGGAGCTGTTTTTT